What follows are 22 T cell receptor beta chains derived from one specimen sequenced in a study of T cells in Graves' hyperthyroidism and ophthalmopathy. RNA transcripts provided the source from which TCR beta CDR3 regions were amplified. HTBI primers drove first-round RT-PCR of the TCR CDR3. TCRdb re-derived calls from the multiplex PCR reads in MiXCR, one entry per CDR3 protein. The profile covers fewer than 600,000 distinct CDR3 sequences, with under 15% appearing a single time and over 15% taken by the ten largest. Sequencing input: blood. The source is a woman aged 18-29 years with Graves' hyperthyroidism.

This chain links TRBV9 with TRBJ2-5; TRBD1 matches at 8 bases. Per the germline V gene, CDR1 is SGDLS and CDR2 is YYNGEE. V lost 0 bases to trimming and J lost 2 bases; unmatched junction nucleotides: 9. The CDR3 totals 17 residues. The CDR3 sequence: CASSVGAGGISQETQYF. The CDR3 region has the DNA TGTGCCAGCAGCGTAGGTGCAGGGGGCATTTCACAAGAGACCCAGTACTTC.

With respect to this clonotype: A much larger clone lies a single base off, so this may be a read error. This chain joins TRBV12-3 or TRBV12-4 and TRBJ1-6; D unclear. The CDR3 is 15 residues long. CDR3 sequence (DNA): TGTACCAGCAGTTCGGGAGGGCCGCCTAATTCACCCCTCCACTTT. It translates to CTSSSGGPPNSPLHF.

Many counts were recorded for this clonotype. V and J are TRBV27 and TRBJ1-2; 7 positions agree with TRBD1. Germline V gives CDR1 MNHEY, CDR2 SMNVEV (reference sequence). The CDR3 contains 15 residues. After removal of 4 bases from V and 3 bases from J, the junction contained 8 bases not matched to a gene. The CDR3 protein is CASSSTGEGYYGYTF. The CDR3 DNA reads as TGTGCCAGCAGTTCTACAGGGGAGGGTTACTATGGCTACACCTTC.

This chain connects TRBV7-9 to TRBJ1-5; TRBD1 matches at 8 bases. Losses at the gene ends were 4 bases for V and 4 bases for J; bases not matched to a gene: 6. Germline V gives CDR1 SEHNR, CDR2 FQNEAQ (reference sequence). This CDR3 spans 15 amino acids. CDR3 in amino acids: CASSSFRGPNQPQHF. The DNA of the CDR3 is TGTGCCAGCAGCTCTTTCAGGGGGCCGAATCAGCCCCAGCATTTT.

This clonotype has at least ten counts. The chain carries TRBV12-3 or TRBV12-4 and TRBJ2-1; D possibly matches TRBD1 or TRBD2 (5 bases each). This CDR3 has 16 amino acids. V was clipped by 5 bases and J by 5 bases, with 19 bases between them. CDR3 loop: CASSTLRGGRNNEQFF. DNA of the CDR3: TGTGCCAGCAGTACCCTAAGGGGCGGGCGGAACAATGAGCAGTTCTTC.

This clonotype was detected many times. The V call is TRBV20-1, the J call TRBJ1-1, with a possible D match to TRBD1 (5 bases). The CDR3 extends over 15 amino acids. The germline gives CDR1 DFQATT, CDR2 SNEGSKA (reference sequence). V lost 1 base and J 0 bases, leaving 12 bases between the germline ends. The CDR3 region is CSARGYGHLNTEAFF. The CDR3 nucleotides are TGCAGTGCTAGAGGCTATGGACACCTGAACACTGAAGCTTTCTTT.

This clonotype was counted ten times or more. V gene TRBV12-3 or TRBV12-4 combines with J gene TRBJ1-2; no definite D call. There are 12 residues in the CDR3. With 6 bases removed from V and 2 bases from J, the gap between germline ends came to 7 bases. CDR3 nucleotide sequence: TGTGCCAGCAGGGCGGACAACTATGGCTACACCTTC. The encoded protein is CASRADNYGYTF.

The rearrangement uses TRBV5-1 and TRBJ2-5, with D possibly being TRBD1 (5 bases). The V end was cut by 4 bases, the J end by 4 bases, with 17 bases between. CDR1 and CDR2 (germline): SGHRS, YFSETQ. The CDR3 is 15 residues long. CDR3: CASSPRRGGPETQYF. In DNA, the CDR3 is TGCGCCAGCAGCCCTCGAAGGGGTGGGCCAGAGACCCAGTACTTC.

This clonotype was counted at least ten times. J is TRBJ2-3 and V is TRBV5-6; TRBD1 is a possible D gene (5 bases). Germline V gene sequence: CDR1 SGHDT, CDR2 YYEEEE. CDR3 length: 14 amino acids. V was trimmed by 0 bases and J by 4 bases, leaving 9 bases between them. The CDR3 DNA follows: TGTGCCAGCAGCTTGGGACAGTCAGCAGATACGCAGTATTTT. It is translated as CASSLGQSADTQYF.

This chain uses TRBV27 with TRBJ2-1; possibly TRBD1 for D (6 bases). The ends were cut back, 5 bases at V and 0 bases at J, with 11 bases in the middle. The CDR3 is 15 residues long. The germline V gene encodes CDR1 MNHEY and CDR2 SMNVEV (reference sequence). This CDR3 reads CASSETGSSYNEQFF. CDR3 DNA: TGTGCCAGCAGTGAAACAGGGAGCTCCTACAATGAGCAGTTCTTC.

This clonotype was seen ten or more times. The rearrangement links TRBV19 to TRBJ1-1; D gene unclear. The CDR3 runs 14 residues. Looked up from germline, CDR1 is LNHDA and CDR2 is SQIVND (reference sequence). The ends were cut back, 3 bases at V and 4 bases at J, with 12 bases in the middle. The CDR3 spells CASSIPEGATEAFF. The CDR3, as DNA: TGTGCCAGTAGTATTCCCGAGGGTGCCACTGAAGCTTTCTTT.

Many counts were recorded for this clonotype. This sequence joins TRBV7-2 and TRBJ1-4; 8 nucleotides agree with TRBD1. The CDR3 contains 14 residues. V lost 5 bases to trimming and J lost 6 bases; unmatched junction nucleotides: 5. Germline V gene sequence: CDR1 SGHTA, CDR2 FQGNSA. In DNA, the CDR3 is TGTGCCAGCAGCCCGGACAGGGCCGATGAAAAACTGTTTTTT. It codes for CASSPDRADEKLFF. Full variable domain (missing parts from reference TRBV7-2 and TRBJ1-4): GAGVSQSPSNKVTEKGKDVELRCDPISGHTALYWYRQSLGQGLEFLIYFQGNSAPDKSGLPSDRFSAERTGGSVSTLTIQRTQQEDSAVYLCASSPDRADEKLFFGSGTQLSVL.

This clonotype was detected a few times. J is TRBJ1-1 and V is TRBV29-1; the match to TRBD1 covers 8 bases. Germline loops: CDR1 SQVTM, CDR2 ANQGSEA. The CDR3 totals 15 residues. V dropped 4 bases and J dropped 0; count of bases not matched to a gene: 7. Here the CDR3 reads CSVADRVAMNTEAFF. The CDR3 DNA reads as TGCAGCGTTGCGGACAGGGTTGCGATGAACACTGAAGCTTTCTTT. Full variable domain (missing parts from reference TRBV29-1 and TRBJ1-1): SAVISQKPSRDICQRGTSLTIQCQVDSQVTMMFWYRQQPGQSLTLIATANQGSEATYESGFVIDKFPISRPNLTFSTLTVSNMSPEDSSIYLCSVADRVAMNTEAFFGQGTRLTVV.

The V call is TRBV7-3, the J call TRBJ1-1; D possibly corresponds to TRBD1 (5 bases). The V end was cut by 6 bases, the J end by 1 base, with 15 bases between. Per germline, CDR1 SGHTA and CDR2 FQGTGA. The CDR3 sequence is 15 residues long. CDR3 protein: CASSSSGVENTEAFF. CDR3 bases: TGTGCCAGCAGTTCATCGGGGGTGGAGAACACTGAAGCTTTCTTT.

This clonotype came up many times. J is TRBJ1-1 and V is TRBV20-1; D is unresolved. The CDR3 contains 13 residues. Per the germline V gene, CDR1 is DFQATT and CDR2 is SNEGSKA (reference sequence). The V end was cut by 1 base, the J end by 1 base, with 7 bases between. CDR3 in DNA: TGCAGTGCTAGAGTGCGTCAGAACACTGAAGCTTTCTTT. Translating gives CSARVRQNTEAFF.

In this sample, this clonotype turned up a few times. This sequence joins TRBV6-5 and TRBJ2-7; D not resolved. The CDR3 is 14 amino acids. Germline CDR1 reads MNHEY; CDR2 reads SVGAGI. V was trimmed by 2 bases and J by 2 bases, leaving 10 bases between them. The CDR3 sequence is CASSYRDPPYEQYF. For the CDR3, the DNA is TGTGCCAGCAGTTACCGAGACCCTCCCTACGAGCAGTACTTC.

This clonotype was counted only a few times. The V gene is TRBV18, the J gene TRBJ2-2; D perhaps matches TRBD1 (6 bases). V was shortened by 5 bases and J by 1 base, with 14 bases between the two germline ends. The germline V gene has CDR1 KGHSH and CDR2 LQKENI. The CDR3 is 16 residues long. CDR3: CASSSMDSRNTGELFF. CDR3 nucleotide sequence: TGTGCCAGCTCATCTATGGACAGCCGGAACACCGGGGAGCTGTTTTTT.

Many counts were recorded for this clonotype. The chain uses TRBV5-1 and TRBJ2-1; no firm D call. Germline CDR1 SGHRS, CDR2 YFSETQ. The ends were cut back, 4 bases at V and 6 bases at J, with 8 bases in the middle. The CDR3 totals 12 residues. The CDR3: CASSQQTNEQFF. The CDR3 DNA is TGCGCCAGCAGCCAACAGACCAATGAGCAGTTCTTC.

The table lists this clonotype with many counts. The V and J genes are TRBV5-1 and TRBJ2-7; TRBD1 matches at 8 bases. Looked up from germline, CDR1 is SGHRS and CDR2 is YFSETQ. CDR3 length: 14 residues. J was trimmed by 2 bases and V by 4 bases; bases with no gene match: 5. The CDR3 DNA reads TGCGCCAGCAGCGTGACAGGGGCCCCCTACGAGCAGTACGTC. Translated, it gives CASSVTGAPYEQYV.

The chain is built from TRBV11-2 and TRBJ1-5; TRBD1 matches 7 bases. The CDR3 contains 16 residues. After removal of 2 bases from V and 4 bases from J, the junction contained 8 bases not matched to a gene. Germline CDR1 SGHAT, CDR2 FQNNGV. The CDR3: CASSLRGTAHNQPQHF. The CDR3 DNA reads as TGTGCCAGCAGCTTAAGGGGGACAGCACATAATCAGCCCCAGCATTTT.

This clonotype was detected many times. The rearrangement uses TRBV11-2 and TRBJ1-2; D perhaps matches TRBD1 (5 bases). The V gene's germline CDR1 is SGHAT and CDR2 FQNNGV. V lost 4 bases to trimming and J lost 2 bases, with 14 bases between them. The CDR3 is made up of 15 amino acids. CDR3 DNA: TGTGCCAGCAGCTCTACCTGGGACGGAAACTATGGCTACACCTTC. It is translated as CASSSTWDGNYGYTF.

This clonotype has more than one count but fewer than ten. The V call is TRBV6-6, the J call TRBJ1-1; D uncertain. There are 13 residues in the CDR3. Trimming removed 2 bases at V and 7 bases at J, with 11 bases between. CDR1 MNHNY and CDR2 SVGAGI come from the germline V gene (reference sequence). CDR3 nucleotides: TGTGCCAGCAGTTACCAAGAATTCAATGAAGCTTTCTTT. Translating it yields CASSYQEFNEAFF.